This paragraph covers one T cell receptor (beta chain) sequence. Its specificity is unknown. The data originate from a study of vaccination and CD4 T cells after COVID-19. The V gene lost 5 bases and the J gene lost 0 bases, with 14 bases spanning the gap. This CDR3 spans 14 amino acids. Germline V gene lookup returns CDR1 DFQATT and CDR2 SNEGSKA (reference sequence). The treatment denotes: approximately nine-day PBMC culture with coronavirus spike peptide pools or control peptides (ViraFEST assay). The Oncomine TCR Beta short-read assay generated sequence data from the DNA of cultured CD4+ T cells. The authors extracted genomic DNA from cultured CD4+ T cells. Each CDR3 protein gets one entry after TCRdb re-called the PCR reads with MiXCR. The sample has around 13,000 distinct CDR3 sequences; approximately 56% are singletons.

This receptor was taken from a human donor who had recovered from COVID-19. The source material was CD4+ T cells from blood, cultured in vitro. This chain joins TRBV20-1 and TRBJ2-7; D may be TRBD1 (6 bases). CDR3 sequence: CSAEDSFSSYEQYF. CDR3 sequence (DNA): TGCAGTGCTGAGGACAGTTTTAGCTCCTACGAGCAGTACTTC.